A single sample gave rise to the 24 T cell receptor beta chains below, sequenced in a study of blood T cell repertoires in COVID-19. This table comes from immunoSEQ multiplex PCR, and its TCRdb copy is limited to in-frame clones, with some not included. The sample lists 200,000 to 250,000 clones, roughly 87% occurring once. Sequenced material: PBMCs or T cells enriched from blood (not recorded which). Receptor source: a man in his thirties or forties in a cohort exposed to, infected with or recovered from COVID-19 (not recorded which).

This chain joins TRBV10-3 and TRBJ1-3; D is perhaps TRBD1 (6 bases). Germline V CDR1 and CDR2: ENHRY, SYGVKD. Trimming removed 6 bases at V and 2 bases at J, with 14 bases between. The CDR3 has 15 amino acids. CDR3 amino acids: CAISDTGKAGNTIYF. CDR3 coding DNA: TGTGCCATCAGCGACACAGGGAAGGCTGGAAACACCATATATTTT.

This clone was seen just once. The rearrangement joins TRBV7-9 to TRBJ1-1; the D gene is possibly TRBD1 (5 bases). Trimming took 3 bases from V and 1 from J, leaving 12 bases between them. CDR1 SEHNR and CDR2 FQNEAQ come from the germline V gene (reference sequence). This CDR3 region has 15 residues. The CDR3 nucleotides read TGTGCCAGCAGCTTGAGTGGGGGAGGGAACACTGAAGCTTTCTTT. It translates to CASSLSGGGNTEAFF.

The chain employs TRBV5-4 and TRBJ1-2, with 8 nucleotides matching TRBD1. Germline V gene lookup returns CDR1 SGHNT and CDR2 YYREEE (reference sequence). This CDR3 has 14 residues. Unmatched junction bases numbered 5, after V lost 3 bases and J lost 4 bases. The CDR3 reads CASSYGQGTYGYTF. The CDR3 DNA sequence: TGTGCCAGCAGCTATGGACAGGGAACCTATGGCTACACCTTC.

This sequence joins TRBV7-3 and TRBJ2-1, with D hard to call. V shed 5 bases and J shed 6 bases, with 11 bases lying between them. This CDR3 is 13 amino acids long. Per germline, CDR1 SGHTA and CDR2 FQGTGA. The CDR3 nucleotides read TGTGCCAGCAGCCCTCGAACGGGCAATGAGCAGTTCTTC. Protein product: CASSPRTGNEQFF.

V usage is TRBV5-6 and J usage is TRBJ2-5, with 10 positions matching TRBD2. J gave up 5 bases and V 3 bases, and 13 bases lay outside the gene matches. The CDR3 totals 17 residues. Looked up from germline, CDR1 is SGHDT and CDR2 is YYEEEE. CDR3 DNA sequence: TGTGCCAGCAGCTCGAGGACTAGCGGACCCTGGGAGGAGACCCAGTACTTC. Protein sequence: CASSSRTSGPWEETQYF.

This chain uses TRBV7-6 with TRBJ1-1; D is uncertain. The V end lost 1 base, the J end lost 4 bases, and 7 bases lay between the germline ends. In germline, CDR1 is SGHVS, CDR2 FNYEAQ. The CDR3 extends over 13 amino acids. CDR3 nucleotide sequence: TGTGCCAGCAGCTTAGGACAAACCACTGAAGCTTTCTTT. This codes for CASSLGQTTEAFF.

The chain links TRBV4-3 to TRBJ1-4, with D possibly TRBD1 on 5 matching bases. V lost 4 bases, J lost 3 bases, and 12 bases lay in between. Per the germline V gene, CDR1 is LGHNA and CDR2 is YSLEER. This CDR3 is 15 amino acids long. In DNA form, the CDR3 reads TGCGCCAGCAGCCCAGCGGGGGGATCTAATGAAAAACTGTTTTTT. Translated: CASSPAGGSNEKLFF.

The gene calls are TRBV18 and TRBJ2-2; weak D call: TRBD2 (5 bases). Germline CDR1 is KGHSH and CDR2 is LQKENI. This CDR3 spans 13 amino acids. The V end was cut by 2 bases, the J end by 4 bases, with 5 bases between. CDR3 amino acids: CASSPAGTGELFF. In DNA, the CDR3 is TGTGCCAGCTCACCAGCGGGCACCGGGGAGCTGTTTTTT.

The CDR3 DNA reads as TGTGCCACTGCGGGACTAGCGGGAGTGGGTGAGCAGTTCTTC. It encodes CATAGLAGVGEQFF. The J gene is TRBJ2-1, the V gene TRBV10-3; 14 positions agree with TRBD2. Losses at the gene ends were 10 bases for V and 9 bases for J; bases not matched to a gene: 8. Germline V CDR1 and CDR2: ENHRY, SYGVKD. This CDR3 contains 14 residues.

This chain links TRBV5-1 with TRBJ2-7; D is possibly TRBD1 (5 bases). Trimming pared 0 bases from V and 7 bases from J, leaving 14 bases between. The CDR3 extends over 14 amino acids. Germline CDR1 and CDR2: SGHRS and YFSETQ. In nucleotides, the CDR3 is TGCGCCAGCAGCTTGGTACCGACAGTATCAGAGCAGTACTTC. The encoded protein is CASSLVPTVSEQYF.

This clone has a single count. CDR3 DNA: TGTGCCAGTAGTATATTGGGAGCGGGAGCCGCTACCTACGAGCAGTACTTC. Protein: CASSILGAGAATYEQYF. J is TRBJ2-7 and V is TRBV19, with TRBD2 identical over 8 bases. J lost 2 bases, V lost 2 bases, and 11 bases had no gene match. The CDR3 loop spans 17 amino acids. CDR1 is LNHDA, CDR2 SQIVND, per germline (reference sequence).

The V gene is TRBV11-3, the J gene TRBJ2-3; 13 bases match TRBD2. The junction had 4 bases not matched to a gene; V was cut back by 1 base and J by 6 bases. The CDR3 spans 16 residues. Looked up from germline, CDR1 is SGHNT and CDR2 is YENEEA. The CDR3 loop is CASSLGTSGSDDTQYF. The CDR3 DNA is TGTGCCAGCAGCTTAGGGACTAGCGGGAGTGATGATACGCAGTATTTT.

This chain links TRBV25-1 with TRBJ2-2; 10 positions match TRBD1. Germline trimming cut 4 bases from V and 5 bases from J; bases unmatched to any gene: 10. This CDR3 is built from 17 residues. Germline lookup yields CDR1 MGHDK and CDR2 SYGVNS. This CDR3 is CASSVGQGVFGTGELFF. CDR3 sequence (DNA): TGTGCCAGCAGTGTAGGACAGGGGGTTTTTGGGACCGGGGAGCTGTTTTTT.

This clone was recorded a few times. CDR3: CASSQGSGRSNTGELFF. The CDR3 nucleotides read TGTGCCAGCAGCCAAGGGTCCGGGAGGTCGAACACCGGGGAGCTGTTTTTT. The chain is built from TRBV3-1 (or the pseudogene TRBV3-2) and TRBJ2-2; 7 bases line up with TRBD2. The CDR3 has 17 amino acids. The V segment lost 1 base and the J segment 0 bases; nucleotides outside the gene matches: 5. Germline CDR1 and CDR2: LGHDT and YNNKEL (reference sequence).

DNA of the CDR3: TGTGCCAGCAGTTTTTTCGGGAACAGGGGGCGACAAAAAACGAACTACAATGAGCAGTTCTTC. As protein: CASSFFGNRGRQKTNYNEQFF. The V call is TRBV28, the J call TRBJ2-1; 9 bases agree with TRBD1. The CDR3 extends over 21 amino acids. The junction had 21 bases not matched to a gene; V was cut back by 3 bases and J by 3 bases. The germline CDR1 and CDR2 sequences are MDHEN and SYDVKM.

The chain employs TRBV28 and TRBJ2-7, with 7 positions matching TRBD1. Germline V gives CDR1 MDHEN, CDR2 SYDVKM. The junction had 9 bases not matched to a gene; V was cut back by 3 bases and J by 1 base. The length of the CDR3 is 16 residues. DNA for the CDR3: TGTGCCAGCAGTTTTCCCCTCGACAGGGCGTCCTACGAGCAGTACTTC. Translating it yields CASSFPLDRASYEQYF. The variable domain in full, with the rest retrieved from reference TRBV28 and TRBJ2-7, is DVKVTQSSRYLVKRTGEKVFLECVQDMDHENMFWYRQDPGLGLRLIYFSYDVKMKEKGDIPEGYSVSREKKERFSLILESASTNQTSMYLCASSFPLDRASYEQYFGPGTRLTVT.

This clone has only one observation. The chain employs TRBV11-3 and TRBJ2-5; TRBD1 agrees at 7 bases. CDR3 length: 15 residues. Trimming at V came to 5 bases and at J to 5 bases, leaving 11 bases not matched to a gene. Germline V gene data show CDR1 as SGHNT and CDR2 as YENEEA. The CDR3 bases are TGTGCCAGCAGCGCCGGACAGGAGCGAGACGAGACCCAGTACTTC. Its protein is CASSAGQERDETQYF.

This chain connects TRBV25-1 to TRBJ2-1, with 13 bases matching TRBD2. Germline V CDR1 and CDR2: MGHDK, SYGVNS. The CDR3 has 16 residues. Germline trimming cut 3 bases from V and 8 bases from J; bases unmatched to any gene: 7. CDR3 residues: CASSDSTSGGRDEQFF. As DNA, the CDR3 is TGTGCCAGCAGTGACTCGACTAGCGGGGGGAGGGATGAGCAGTTCTTC.

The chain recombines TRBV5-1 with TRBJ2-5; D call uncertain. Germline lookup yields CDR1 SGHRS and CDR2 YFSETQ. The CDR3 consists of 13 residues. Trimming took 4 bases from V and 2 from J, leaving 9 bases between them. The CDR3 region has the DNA TGCGCCAGCAGCCCTAGGTTACAAGAGACCCAGTACTTC. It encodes CASSPRLQETQYF.

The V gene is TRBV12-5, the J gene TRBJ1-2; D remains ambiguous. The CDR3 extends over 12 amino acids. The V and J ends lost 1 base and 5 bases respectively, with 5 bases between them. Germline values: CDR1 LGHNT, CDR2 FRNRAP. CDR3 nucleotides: TGTGCTAGTGGTTTGGGTCAGTATGGCTACACCTTC. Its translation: CASGLGQYGYTF.

CDR3 loop: CASKKESPIFYEQYF. The CDR3 DNA is TGCGCCAGCAAAAAAGAGAGCCCTATCTTCTACGAGCAGTACTTC. The chain uses TRBV23-1 and TRBJ2-7; the D is unclear. TRBV23-1 belongs to the ORF category, with a function that is uncertain. V shed 7 bases and J shed 3 bases, with 19 bases lying between them. The CDR3 has 15 amino acids.

CDR3 coding DNA: TGCGCCAGCAGCGTGACAGGGGTGAGCACTGAAGCTTTCTTT. Amino acids: CASSVTGVSTEAFF. The chain employs TRBV5-1 and TRBJ1-1; TRBD1 matches 8 bases. Looked up from germline, CDR1 is SGHRS and CDR2 is YFSETQ. V was pared by 4 bases and J by 4 bases, with 6 bases of the junction left unmatched. The CDR3 is made up of 14 amino acids.

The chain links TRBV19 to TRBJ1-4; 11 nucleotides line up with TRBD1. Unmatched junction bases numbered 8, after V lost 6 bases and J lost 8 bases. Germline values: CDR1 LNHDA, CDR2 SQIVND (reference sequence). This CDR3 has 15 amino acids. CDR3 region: CASRTPDRGQEKLFF. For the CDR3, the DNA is TGTGCCAGTAGGACCCCGGACAGGGGGCAAGAAAAACTGTTTTTT.

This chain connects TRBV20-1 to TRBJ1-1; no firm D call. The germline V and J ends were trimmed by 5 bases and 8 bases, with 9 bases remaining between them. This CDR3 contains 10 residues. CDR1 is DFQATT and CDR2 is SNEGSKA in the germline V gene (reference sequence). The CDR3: CSAQSPEAFF. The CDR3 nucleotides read TGCAGTGCTCAGTCTCCCGAAGCTTTCTTT.